These 21 T cell receptor beta chains were sequenced from one sample in a study of cytomegalovirus exposure and HLA in healthy donors. The PCR employed 60 Vbeta primers together with 13 Jbeta primers. Generated by immunoSEQ multiplex PCR, the TCRdb table keeps only in-frame clones and is missing some. Altogether about 180,000 clones are present, less than 90% being singletons, with the ten largest covering 1.3% to 1.5%. Sequencing used PBMCs. These TCRs come from a girl aged 10 to 17 in good health and CMV-seropositive.

This sequence joins TRBV2 and TRBJ2-3; 7 nucleotides line up with TRBD1. V lost 4 bases to trimming and J lost 2 bases; unmatched junction nucleotides: 3. The CDR3 is made up of 14 amino acids. CDR1 is SNHLY and CDR2 is FYNNEI in the germline V gene. CDR3 loop: CASSGTGVTDTQYF. The CDR3 coding sequence is TGTGCCAGCAGTGGCACAGGGGTCACAGATACGCAGTATTTT.

The chain links TRBV9 to TRBJ2-3; TRBD1 matches at 11 bases. The CDR3 loop spans 16 amino acids. Trimming cost V 4 bases and J 1 base; bases outside gene matches: 5. The germline gives CDR1 SGDLS, CDR2 YYNGEE. CDR3 in amino acids: CASSFGTGGGTDTQYF. The CDR3 coding sequence is TGTGCCAGCAGCTTTGGGACAGGGGGAGGCACAGATACGCAGTATTTT.

This chain uses TRBV18 with TRBJ1-2; D remains ambiguous. CDR1 and CDR2 (germline): KGHSH, LQKENI. The CDR3 runs 12 residues. The ends were cut back, 3 bases at V and 2 bases at J, with 4 bases in the middle. The CDR3 DNA is TGTGCCAGCTCACCCGGGAACTATGGCTACACCTTC. It translates to CASSPGNYGYTF.

The chain links TRBV5-7 to TRBJ2-5, with TRBD2 identical over 7 bases. TRBV5-7 is an ORF, and what it does is uncertain. Unmatched junction bases numbered 6, after V lost 0 bases and J lost 1 base. The CDR3 runs 16 residues. CDR3 protein: CASSLVRERGQETQYF. CDR3 coding DNA: TGTGCCAGCAGCTTGGTGCGGGAGAGGGGCCAAGAGACCCAGTACTTC.

The gene calls are TRBV5-1 and TRBJ2-7; 12 positions match TRBD2. CDR1 and CDR2 (germline): SGHRS, YFSETQ. This CDR3 contains 15 residues. Trimming removed 3 bases from V and 5 bases from J; junction bases left unmatched: 6. The CDR3 is CASSSTSGSSHEQYF. The CDR3 DNA reads as TGCGCCAGCAGCTCGACTAGCGGGAGTAGCCACGAGCAGTACTTC.

J is TRBJ2-7 and V is TRBV14; 9 nucleotides match TRBD2. The CDR3 spans 15 residues. V lost 3 bases and J lost 9; bases outside the gene matches: 12. Germline V gene data show CDR1 as SGHDN and CDR2 as FVKESK. CDR3 region: CASSQGVAGAFGQYF. In nucleotides, the CDR3 is TGTGCCAGCAGCCAGGGGGTAGCGGGAGCCTTTGGGCAGTACTTC.

This clone was detected only once. The chain couples TRBV7-7 to TRBJ2-7; D is possibly TRBD1 (5 bases). CDR1 is SSHAT and CDR2 is FNYEAQ in the germline V gene (reference sequence). V shed 5 bases and J shed 2 bases, with 10 bases lying between them. The CDR3 totals 13 residues. CDR3 DNA sequence: TGTGCCAGCAGCCCGTCGGACACCTACGAGCAGTACTTC. Its translation: CASSPSDTYEQYF.

The chain recombines TRBV12-2 with TRBJ2-1; the D call TRBD2 from the table was never checked on the DNA. TRBV12-2 is recorded as a pseudogene. CDR3 length equals 16 residues. The DNA for the CDR3 is TGTGCAAGTCGCTTAGTCGCTAGCAGATACTACAATGAGCAGTTCTTC. Its translation: CASRLVASRYYNEQFF.

J is TRBJ2-3 and V is TRBV5-1, with 8 bases identical to TRBD2. V lost 4 bases and J lost 4; bases outside the gene matches: 5. The CDR3 runs 14 residues. Per germline, CDR1 SGHRS and CDR2 YFSETQ. The CDR3 nucleotides are TGCGCCAGCAGCCAAGCGGGAGTTGCAGATACGCAGTATTTT. Encoded protein: CASSQAGVADTQYF.

The genes are TRBV4-1 and TRBJ2-2, with TRBD2 identical over 10 bases. Trimming took 2 bases from V and 5 from J; bases not matched to a gene: 17. The CDR3 totals 20 residues. Germline CDR1 is MGHRA and CDR2 is YSYEKL. The CDR3 loop reads CASSQNRGLLAGVTTGELFF. The CDR3 DNA is TGCGCCAGCAGCCAAAACAGGGGCCTCCTAGCGGGAGTCACGACCGGGGAGCTGTTTTTT.

The rearrangement uses TRBV19 and TRBJ2-2; 8 nucleotides match TRBD1. This CDR3 region has 15 residues. Germline CDR1 is LNHDA and CDR2 is SQIVND (reference sequence). V trimming: 8 bases; J trimming: 2 bases; junction bases outside the gene matches: 7. The CDR3 loop is CASGDRGPNTGELFF. The CDR3 DNA reads as TGTGCCAGTGGCGACAGGGGACCAAACACCGGGGAGCTGTTTTTT.

The chain combines TRBV20-1 with TRBJ2-7, with a possible D match to TRBD2 (5 bases). The CDR3 sequence is 11 residues long. Trimming took off 1 base at V and 6 bases at J, with 7 bases between the two ends. The germline V gene has CDR1 DFQATT and CDR2 SNEGSKA (reference sequence). The CDR3 sequence: CSARARGEQYF. The CDR3 DNA follows: TGCAGTGCTAGAGCCCGGGGCGAGCAGTACTTC.

The gene calls are TRBV14 and TRBJ1-2, with a possible D match to TRBD1 (6 bases). The CDR3 extends over 13 amino acids. Between the trimmed V and J ends, which lost 3 bases and 8 bases, there was a span of 13 bases. Germline lookup yields CDR1 SGHDN and CDR2 FVKESK. CDR3 DNA sequence: TGTGCCAGCAGCCAGGGGGGGCTTGGAGGCTACACCTTC. Its protein product is CASSQGGLGGYTF.

The V call is TRBV27, the J call TRBJ2-5; 9 bases are a match to TRBD1. The CDR3 is made up of 14 amino acids. V lost 2 bases, J lost 4 bases, and 2 bases stayed unmatched. Germline V gene sequence: CDR1 MNHEY, CDR2 SMNVEV (reference sequence). CDR3 DNA: TGTGCCAGCAGTTTAGGGGACAGGGCAGAGACCCAGTACTTC. It specifies CASSLGDRAETQYF.

This chain uses TRBV28 with TRBJ1-1, with TRBD1 as a possible D gene (6 bases). Germline CDR1 is MDHEN and CDR2 is SYDVKM. The CDR3 is 14 residues long. The ends were cut back, 4 bases at V and 1 base at J, with 10 bases in the middle. The CDR3 is CASSWTVRNTEAFF. DNA of the CDR3: TGTGCCAGCAGTTGGACAGTGCGGAACACTGAAGCTTTCTTT. The full variable domain, rest sourced from reference TRBV28 and TRBJ1-1, is DVKVTQSSRYLVKRTGEKVFLECVQDMDHENMFWYRQDPGLGLRLIYFSYDVKMKEKGDIPEGYSVSREKKERFSLILESASTNQTSMYLCASSWTVRNTEAFFGQGTRLTVV.

As DNA, the CDR3 is TGTGCCAGCAGCTTAGCGGGGTATGGGCTTACGACTGAAGCTTTCTTT. Translated: CASSLAGYGLTTEAFF. The genes are TRBV11-2 and TRBJ1-1, with D uncertain. V lost 1 base to trimming and J lost 5 bases, with 17 bases between them. The germline gives CDR1 SGHAT, CDR2 FQNNGV. The length of the CDR3 is 16 residues.

This clone was seen just once. The CDR3 coding sequence is TGTGCCAGCAGCCCAGGACAGGGGGCTGAGACCCAGTACTTC. Residues: CASSPGQGAETQYF. The chain is built from TRBV11-2 and TRBJ2-5; TRBD1 matches at 11 bases. Germline CDR1 and CDR2: SGHAT and FQNNGV. The CDR3 sequence is 14 residues long. The V gene end was trimmed by 5 bases and the J gene end by 5 bases; junction bases not matched to a gene: 4.

This clone came up a few times. The chain joins TRBV7-6 to TRBJ1-2; D is possibly TRBD1 (6 bases). The CDR3 has 13 amino acids. The V and J ends lost 4 bases and 4 bases respectively, with 10 bases between them. CDR1 is SGHVS and CDR2 is FNYEAQ in the germline V gene. DNA of the CDR3: TGTGCCAGCAGCTCGGACAGTCTCTATGGCTACACCTTC. Its translation: CASSSDSLYGYTF.

The gene calls are TRBV6-4 and TRBJ2-6, with D unresolved. The germline V gene has CDR1 MRHNA and CDR2 SNTAGT. Trimming took 0 bases from V and 0 from J, leaving 6 bases between them. CDR3 length: 16 residues. The CDR3 DNA reads TGTGCCAGCAGTGACTCCAGGAACTCTGGGGCCAACGTCCTGACTTTC. As protein: CASSDSRNSGANVLTF.

The genes are TRBV7-2 and TRBJ1-4; D is unclear. Trimming removed 5 bases at V and 12 bases at J, with 19 bases between. CDR1 SGHTA and CDR2 FQGNSA come from the germline V gene. The CDR3 contains 14 residues. DNA of the CDR3: TGTGCCAGCAGCACGACGGCCCCGGCCGGGGAACTGTTTTTT. Amino acid sequence: CASSTTAPAGELFF.

This clone turned up a few times. The V gene is TRBV6-5, the J gene TRBJ1-1; D might be TRBD1 (5 bases). This CDR3 contains 14 residues. Trimming pared 4 bases from V and 0 bases from J, leaving 9 bases between. Looked up from germline, CDR1 is MNHEY and CDR2 is SVGAGI. The CDR3 nucleotides are TGTGCCAGCAGTTCGGGGGGTTTGAACACTGAAGCTTTCTTT. Translation: CASSSGGLNTEAFF.